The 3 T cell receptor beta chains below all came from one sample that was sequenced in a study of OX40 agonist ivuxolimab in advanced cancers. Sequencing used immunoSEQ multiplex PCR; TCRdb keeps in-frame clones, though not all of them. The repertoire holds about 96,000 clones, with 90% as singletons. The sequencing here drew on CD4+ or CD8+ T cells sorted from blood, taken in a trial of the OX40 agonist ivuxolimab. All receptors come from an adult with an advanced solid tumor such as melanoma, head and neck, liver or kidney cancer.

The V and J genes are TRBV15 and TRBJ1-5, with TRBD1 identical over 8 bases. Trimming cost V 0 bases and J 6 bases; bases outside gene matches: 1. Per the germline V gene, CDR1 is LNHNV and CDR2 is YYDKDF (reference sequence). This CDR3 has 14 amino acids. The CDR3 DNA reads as TGTGCCACCAGCAGAGACCAGGGGGCTCAGCCCCAGCATTTT. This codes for CATSRDQGAQPQHF.

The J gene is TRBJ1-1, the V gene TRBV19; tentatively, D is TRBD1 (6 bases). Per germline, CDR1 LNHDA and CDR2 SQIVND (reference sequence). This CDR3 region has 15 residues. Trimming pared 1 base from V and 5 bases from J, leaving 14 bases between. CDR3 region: CASSIGPDRFTEAFF. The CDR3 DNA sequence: TGTGCCAGTAGTATAGGGCCGGACAGATTTACTGAAGCTTTCTTT.

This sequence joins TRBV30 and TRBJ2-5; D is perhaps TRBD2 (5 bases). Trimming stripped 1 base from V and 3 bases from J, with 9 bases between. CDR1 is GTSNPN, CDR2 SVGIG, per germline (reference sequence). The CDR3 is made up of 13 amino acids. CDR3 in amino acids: CAWSAGNEETQYF. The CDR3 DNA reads TGTGCCTGGAGTGCCGGGAATGAAGAGACCCAGTACTTC.